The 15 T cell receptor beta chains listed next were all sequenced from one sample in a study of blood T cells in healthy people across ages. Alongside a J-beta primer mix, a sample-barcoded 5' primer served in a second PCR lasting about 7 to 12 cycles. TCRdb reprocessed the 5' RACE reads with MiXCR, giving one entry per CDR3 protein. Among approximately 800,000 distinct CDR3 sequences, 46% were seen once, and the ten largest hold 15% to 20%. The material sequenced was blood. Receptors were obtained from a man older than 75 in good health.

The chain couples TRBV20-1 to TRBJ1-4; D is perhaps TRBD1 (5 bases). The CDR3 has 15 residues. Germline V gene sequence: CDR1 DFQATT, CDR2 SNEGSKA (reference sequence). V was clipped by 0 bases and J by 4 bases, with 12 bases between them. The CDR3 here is CSARDRAGSNEKLFF. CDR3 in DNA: TGCAGTGCTAGAGATCGGGCAGGGAGTAATGAAAAACTGTTTTTT.

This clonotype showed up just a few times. CDR3 DNA: TGCAGTGCTGGCGGACAGGGCGTAGGCTATGGCTACACCTTC. Its protein product is CSAGGQGVGYGYTF. This sequence joins TRBV20-1 and TRBJ1-2; 8 nucleotides align to TRBD1. This CDR3 contains 14 residues. J lost 4 bases, V lost 5 bases, and 9 bases had no gene match. Looked up from germline, CDR1 is DFQATT and CDR2 is SNEGSKA (reference sequence).

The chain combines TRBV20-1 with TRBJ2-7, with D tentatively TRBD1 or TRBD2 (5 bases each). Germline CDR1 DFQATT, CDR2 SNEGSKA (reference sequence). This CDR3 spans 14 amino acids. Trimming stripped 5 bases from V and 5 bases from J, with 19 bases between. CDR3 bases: TGCAGTGCTTTAGACCCGGGACGGCCTAACGAGCAGTACTTC. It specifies CSALDPGRPNEQYF.

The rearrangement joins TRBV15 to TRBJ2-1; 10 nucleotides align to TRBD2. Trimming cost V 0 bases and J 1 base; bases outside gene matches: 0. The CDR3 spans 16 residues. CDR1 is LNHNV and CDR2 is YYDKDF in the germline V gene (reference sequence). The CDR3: CATSRDSGRSYNEQFF. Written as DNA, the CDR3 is TGTGCCACCAGCAGAGATAGCGGGAGGTCCTACAATGAGCAGTTCTTC.

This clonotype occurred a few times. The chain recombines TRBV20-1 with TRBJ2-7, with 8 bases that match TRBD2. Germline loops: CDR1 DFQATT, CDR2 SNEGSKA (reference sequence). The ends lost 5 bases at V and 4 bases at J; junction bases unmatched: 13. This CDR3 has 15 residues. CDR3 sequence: CSASRSGTSSYEQYF. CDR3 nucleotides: TGCAGTGCTTCCCGTTCTGGGACTAGTTCGTACGAGCAGTACTTC.

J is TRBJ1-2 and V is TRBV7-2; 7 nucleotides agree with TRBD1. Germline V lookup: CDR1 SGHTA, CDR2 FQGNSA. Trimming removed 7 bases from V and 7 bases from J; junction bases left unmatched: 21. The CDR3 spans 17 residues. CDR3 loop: CASILMIGDSMGGGYTF. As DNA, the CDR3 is TGTGCCAGCATCCTTATGATAGGGGACAGTATGGGAGGTGGCTACACCTTC.

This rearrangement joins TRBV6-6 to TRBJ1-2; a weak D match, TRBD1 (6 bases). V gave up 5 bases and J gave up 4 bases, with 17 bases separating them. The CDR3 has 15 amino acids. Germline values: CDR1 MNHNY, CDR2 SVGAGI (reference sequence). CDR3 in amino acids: CASSNKQGTLYGYTF. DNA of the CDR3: TGTGCCAGCAGTAACAAACAGGGTACCCTCTATGGCTACACCTTC.

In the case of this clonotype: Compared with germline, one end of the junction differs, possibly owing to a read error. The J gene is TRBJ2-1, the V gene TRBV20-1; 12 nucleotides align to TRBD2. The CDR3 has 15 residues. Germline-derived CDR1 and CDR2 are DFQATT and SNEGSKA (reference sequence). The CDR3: CSSRSSGGAYNEQFF. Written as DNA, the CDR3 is TGCAGTTCTAGGTCTAGCGGGGGGGCCTACAATGAGCAGTTCTTC.

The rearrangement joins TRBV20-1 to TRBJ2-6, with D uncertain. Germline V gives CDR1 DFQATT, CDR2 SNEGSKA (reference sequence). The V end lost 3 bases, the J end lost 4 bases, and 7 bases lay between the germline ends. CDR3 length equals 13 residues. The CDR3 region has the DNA TGCAGTGCTAGCGTGGCAGGGGCCAACGTCCTGACTTTC. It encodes CSASVAGANVLTF.

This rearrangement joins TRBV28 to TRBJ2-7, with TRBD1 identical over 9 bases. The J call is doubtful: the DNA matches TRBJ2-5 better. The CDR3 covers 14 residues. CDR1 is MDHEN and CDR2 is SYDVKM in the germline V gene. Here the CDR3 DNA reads TGTGCCAGCAGCCGGACAGGGGTTTTAGAGACCCAGTACTTC. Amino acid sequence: CASSRTGVLETQYF.

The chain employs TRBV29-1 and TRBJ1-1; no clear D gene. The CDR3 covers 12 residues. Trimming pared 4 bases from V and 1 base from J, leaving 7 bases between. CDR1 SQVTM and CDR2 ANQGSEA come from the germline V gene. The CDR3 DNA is TGCAGCGTTGTGTCGTCGAACACTGAAGCTTTCTTT. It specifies CSVVSSNTEAFF.

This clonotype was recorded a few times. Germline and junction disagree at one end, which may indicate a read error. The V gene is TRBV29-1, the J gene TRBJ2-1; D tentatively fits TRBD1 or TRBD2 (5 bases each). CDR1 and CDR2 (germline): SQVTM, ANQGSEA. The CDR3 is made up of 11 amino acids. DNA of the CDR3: TGCAGCGGGGGGTCCTCCAATGAGCAGTTCTTC. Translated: CSGGSSNEQFF.

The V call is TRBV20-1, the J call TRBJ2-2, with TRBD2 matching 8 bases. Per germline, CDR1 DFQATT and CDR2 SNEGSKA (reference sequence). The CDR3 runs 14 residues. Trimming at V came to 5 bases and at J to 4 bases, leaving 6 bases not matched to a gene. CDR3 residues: CSAATSDGTGELFF. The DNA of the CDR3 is TGCAGTGCTGCGACTAGCGATGGCACCGGGGAGCTGTTTTTT.

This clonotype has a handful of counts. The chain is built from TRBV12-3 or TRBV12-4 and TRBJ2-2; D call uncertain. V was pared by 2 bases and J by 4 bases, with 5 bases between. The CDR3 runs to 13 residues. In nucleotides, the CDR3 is TGTGCCAGCAGTTTAACCTCCACCGGGGAGCTGTTTTTT. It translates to CASSLTSTGELFF.

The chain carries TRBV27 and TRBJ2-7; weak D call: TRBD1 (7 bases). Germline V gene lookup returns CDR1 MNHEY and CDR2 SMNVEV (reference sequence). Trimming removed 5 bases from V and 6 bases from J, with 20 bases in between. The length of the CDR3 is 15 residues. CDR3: CASSPRGVGGLEQYF. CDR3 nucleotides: TGTGCCAGCAGTCCTAGGGGGGTAGGGGGCCTCGAGCAGTACTTC.